The 2 T cell receptor beta chains reported below all come from one sample, sequenced in a study of shared clonotypes between healthy human individuals. Only in-frame clones appear in the TCRdb table, and some are missing; sequencing was by immunoSEQ multiplex PCR. The sample lists around 500,000 clones; over 70% were seen once. The specimen was PBMCs. The receptors stem from a woman in her 40s in good health. Some clones in this sample may be carry-over from other donors' samples.

About this clone: This likely came from a read error, as a far larger clone is one base away. The J gene is TRBJ2-7, the V gene TRBV7-9; 9 bases line up with TRBD1. Germline-derived CDR1 and CDR2 are SEHNR and FQNEAQ (reference sequence). Trimming took 5 bases from V and 8 from J; bases not matched to a gene: 7. This CDR3 is 13 amino acids long. The CDR3 nucleotides read TGTGCCAGCAGCCCCGGGACAGGGAGAAAGCAGTACTTC. Protein sequence: CASSPGTGRKQYF.

DNA for the CDR3: TGTGCCACCAGCAGAGTTTTGGCCGGAAGGAACACTGAAGCTTTCTTT. Protein: CATSRVLAGRNTEAFF. The chain employs TRBV15 and TRBJ1-1; D gene unclear. The CDR3 length is 16 residues. The germline V and J ends were trimmed by 1 base and 1 base, with 13 bases remaining between them. Germline V CDR1 and CDR2: LNHNV, YYDKDF (reference sequence).